Included here is one TCR beta chain sequence, with context. This receptor's antigen is unknown. No qualities accompany the bases; no much larger clone lies one base away. The cohort was made up of around 720 healthy bone marrow donors. All cohort members were sampled while nominally healthy, although unrecorded immune exposures were likely present. Of the 666 cohort members, 250 to 300 had a positive CMV serostatus and roughly 370 had a negative one, while no CMV serostatus was recorded for the donor. Every donor gave a peripheral blood sample, and the peripheral blood mononuclear cells from that sample were used for TCR beta sequencing. The Qiagen DNeasy Blood Extraction Kit was used to extract genomic DNA from the blood cell samples. The CDR3 spans 13 residues, from the cysteine through the phenylalanine. Left in the record is the CDR3 DNA by itself, 39 bases read in frame from the first base. Based on the germline V gene, the CDR1 and CDR2 sequences are SGHDN and FVKESK. Relative to germline, V is 0 bases shorter and J is 1 base shorter, with 3 bases between their ends.

The sample comes from a study of cytomegalovirus exposure and HLA in healthy donors (dated by TCRdb to 2017 to 2019). About the study as a whole: An earlier analysis of approximately 640 of the donors reported 250 to 300 Gb of sequence data and 100 million to 140 million unique TCR beta sequences from 150 million to 200 million T cells. Roughly five DR-DQ haplotypes were handled as single units for association and clustering because linkage in the cohort was strong. To study patterns of TCR occurrence, a later analysis re-analyzed previously published TCR beta repertoires from 666 donors and added high-resolution HLA genotyping. Every discovery cohort repertoire had been produced on one sequencing platform. In addition to the first cohort of around 670 subjects, a separate validation cohort of around 110 different subjects was used. The aim of the study was to test whether cataloging public T cell receptors could identify signatures of past pathogen exposure. Donor age, sex, ethnicity and CMV serostatus were collected together with the repertoire data. The later analysis used no new phenotypic data to find candidate immune exposures, relying instead on TCR beta sequences and their occurrence across donors. In an earlier analysis of 587 of the donors, high-throughput TCR beta sequencing was used to judge whether each TCR beta V gene segment behaved as functional or pseudogenic. Of the approximately 370 genotyped donors, 70% to 90% were placed in the genetic ancestry cluster associated with self-reported Caucasian donors. The study combined high-throughput TCR immunosequencing, statistical association of individual TCRs with disease status, and machine learning to predict cytomegalovirus infection status. On average, approximately 250,000 unique TCR beta nucleotide sequences were sequenced per donor among 300 to 500 genotyped donors of the cohort, with around 19% of those sequences being non-productive. Roughly 300 gigabases of sequencing data and 91 million or so unique TCR sequences made up an early release that covered over 550 HLA-typed donors. The number of donors typed differed by locus, with roughly 620-640 for A, B, C, DRB1 and DQB1, over 500 for DQA1, 600 to 610 for DPA1, and 450 to 480 for DPB1. Class I and class II HLA loci were covered by the typing at four-digit resolution. Using immunosequencing, the study profiled T cell repertoires from 666 subjects and related those repertoires to cytomegalovirus serostatus. A later genetic analysis used genome-wide SNP genotypes for about 65% of the 666 donors, treating that subset as a discovery cohort.

On the study overall, not on this receptor specifically: CMV serostatus was the only immune exposure information available for the cohort. In an earlier analysis of approximately 590 of the donors, most TCR beta V segments appeared in productive rearrangements about 87% or about 30% of the time, broadly matching IMGT annotations. This cohort had only TCR beta chains sequenced, and the lack of alpha or paired-chain data limited which features could be detected. Most TCR sequences were seen in very few donors, while some public TCRs were found in many individuals. Compared with the roughly 670-donor mean, donors in an Asian-associated ancestry cluster had fewer N-insertions in productive TCRs, according to a later genetic analysis. In a later analysis, HLA-associated TCR beta chains showed more clonal expansion and lower generation probabilities than non-associated chains that were equally common. In a later genetic analysis, a missense DCLRE1C variant was associated with V-gene and J-gene trimming of TCR beta chains, and the association was replicated in an independent cohort. Because HLA typing was missing for some donors at each locus, association tests included only the typed subset. Several of the top co-occurrence clusters appeared to be linked to parvovirus B19, influenza, CMV and Epstein-Barr virus, according to a later analysis. When HLA alleles, especially DR and DQ, strongly co-occurred, attributing TCR associations to individual alleles was difficult. In a later analysis, the rate of TCR association differed among HLA loci, with DRB1 alleles having the most associated TCRs and HLA-C alleles having the fewest. Presence/absence analyses assumed roughly uniform sequencing depth across donors, an assumption that may not hold. About 15 rarely observed V segments, including chromosome 9 orphons, were excluded from the earlier analysis of almost 600 of the donors because counts were too low. It was suggested by the authors that the approach could potentially be generalized to other disease states and immunological phenotypes. In the study, roughly 160 TCR beta chains were listed as associated with cytomegalovirus. A cluster of highly shared sequence variants was judged likely to represent a technical artifact of the sequencing pipeline. A few of the identified cytomegalovirus-associated TCR beta chains were confirmed in vitro to be specific for cytomegalovirus antigens. In a later analysis, 15,000 to 20,000 TCR beta sequences were associated with specific HLA alleles at a false discovery rate of 0.05. A further reported finding was that TCR beta sequences accurately predicted the HLA-A and HLA-B alleles for most subjects in the first cohort. A later analysis found that most CMV-associated TCR beta chains appeared HLA-restricted, with HLA associations seemingly driven largely by CMV exposure. Correlated functional status among segregating V segments might reflect linkage disequilibrium, but an unknown experimental factor could not be ruled out. Because the 87-base-pair reads could not distinguish some IMGT-functional V segments, including TRBV6-2 and TRBV6-3, those segments were excluded. Cytomegalovirus status was reported to be diagnosed by the classifier with high specificity and sensitivity in both the original and validation cohorts.

Library prep was done by the immunoSEQ multiplex PCR assay. For the multiplex PCR, a mixture combining 60 forward primers for TCR Vbeta segments and 13 reverse primers for TCR Jbeta segments was used. The CDR3 region of rearranged TCR beta genes was amplified from genomic DNA with a multiplex PCR assay. The Illumina HiSeq System was used to sequence the amplified TCR beta libraries as 87-base-pair reads. From the authors' description of their analysis: A later analysis tallied roughly 80 million unique TCR beta chains across the 666 repertoires, and some 10 million of those chains were shared by two or more donors. Raw reads were error-corrected and collapsed into unique sequences by a nearest-neighbor algorithm in which closely related sequences were merged to remove PCR and sequencing errors. To assign V, D and J gene segments, CDR3 sequences were aligned to IMGT reference sequences. For a sequence to be retained, at least a six-nucleotide match to both a V gene segment and a J gene segment was required. Rearrangements were classified as productive when the CDR3 lacked stop codons and remained in frame with V and J, and all other rearrangements were classified as non-productive. CDR3 was defined according to IMGT convention as the region running from the second conserved V-encoded cysteine to the conserved J-encoded phenylalanine. The earlier analysis of about 500 of the donors excluded sequences that lacked an unambiguous match to a single V gene segment. An earlier analysis of around 600 of the donors classified V segments as functional when productive rearrangements were above 56.7% and as segregating when the standard deviation between donors was above 5%. To diagnose cytomegalovirus status from the catalog of TCR beta chain sequences, a statistical classification framework was built. V and J gene assignment, in a later analysis, came from comparing TCR nucleotide sequences with IMGT/GENE-DB human TR gene sequences. A later analysis assigned CDR3 sequences and most-parsimonious VDJ recombination scenarios with the TCRdist pipeline. In a later analysis, every TCR beta chain was defined by the combination of its CDR3 amino acid sequence and its V-gene family, and reads without a unique V-gene family were dropped. In a later analysis, fewer than 600 highly shared, low-generation-probability nucleotide sequences were removed to address suspected cross-contamination and a sequencing artifact. In a later analysis, a clonal expansion index was calculated for each public chain from normalized within-repertoire ranks of inferred template counts. In a later analysis, generation probabilities were computed using a VDJ recombination model fitted to out-of-frame rearrangements, and the results were checked against IGoR. In a later analysis, hypergeometric tests were used to score TCR-TCR, TCR-HLA and TCR-CMV co-occurrence, with a repertoire-size bias correction applied to TCR pairs. In a later analysis, false discovery rates were estimated by permuting HLA or CMV assignments 20 times. In a later analysis, co-occurring TCRs were grouped with DBSCAN, and TCRdist sequence similarity was added when clustering was performed within HLA-allele-positive subsets. Repertoires with fewer than 30,000 or more than 120,000 public chains, plus five repertoires with anomalous nucleotide sharing, were excluded from co-occurrence clustering. TCRdb provides this immuneACCESS table in a form limited to in-frame rearrangements. Some clones are lacking; in checked studies, under half of them reflect an unresolved V gene, and why the rest are absent is not known. The V and J calls and the clone size are those of that table, but D and trimming were determined from the DNA. The sample records about 140,000 clones, 73% of which are singletons. Over 13% of the sample is taken by the ten largest.

The chain is assembled from TRBV14 and TRBJ2-5; the D segment cannot be called with confidence. The receptor was isolated from a human donor in good health. The sequenced material came from PBMCs. In nucleotides, the sequence is TGTGCCAGCAGCCAAGACTTCCAAGAGACCCAGTACTTC. Translated, this is CASSQDFQETQYF.